Shown below are 7 T cell receptor beta chains from a single sample sequenced in a study of graft-versus-host responses after intestinal transplantation. These receptors are not linked to any known antigen. The protocol was immunoSEQ multiplex PCR, while the TCRdb copy is restricted to in-frame clones and leaves out a portion. Counted here are tens of thousands of clones, 85% to 90% occurring once; the ten biggest clones make up around 0.11%. The starting material was unstimulated CD4+ T cells sorted from spleen or lymph node cells, obtained before intestinal transplant. The receptors shown here come from a human donor who received an intestinal transplant.

The rearrangement links TRBV11-2 to TRBJ1-1, with 9 bases aligning to TRBD1. Germline V gene data show CDR1 as SGHAT and CDR2 as FQNNGV. The V and J ends lost 5 bases and 3 bases, in that order; junction bases with no gene match: 1. This CDR3 region has 13 residues. The CDR3 loop is CASSRQGDTEAFF. CDR3 DNA sequence: TGTGCCAGCAGCCGACAGGGGGACACTGAAGCTTTCTTT.

The chain has TRBV7-9 and TRBJ2-1; 10 bases line up with TRBD1. V was pared by 5 bases and J by 8 bases, with 9 bases of the junction left unmatched. CDR1 is SEHNR, CDR2 FQNEAQ, per germline (reference sequence). The CDR3 contains 15 residues. The CDR3 protein is CASSQGQGSRDEQFF. In DNA form, the CDR3 reads TGTGCCAGCAGCCAGGGACAGGGGTCTCGGGATGAGCAGTTCTTC.

As for this clone: Its ends do not fully match the called genes, so a read error is possible. The chain recombines TRBV7-7 with TRBJ2-5; D is unresolved. The CDR3 has 15 amino acids. The germline gives CDR1 SSHAT, CDR2 FNYEAQ (reference sequence). The CDR3 reads CASSLPPGPSETQYF. The CDR3 bases are TGTGCTAGCAGCTTACCGCCGGGTCCCTCAGAGACCCAGTACTTC.

The genes are TRBV9 and TRBJ1-3, with unresolved D. V shed 0 bases and J shed 0 bases, with 10 bases lying between them. Germline V gene lookup returns CDR1 SGDLS and CDR2 YYNGEE. This CDR3 has 16 amino acids. CDR3 protein: CASSVDVRDSGNTIYF. CDR3 nucleotide sequence: TGTGCCAGCAGCGTAGATGTGAGGGACTCTGGAAACACCATATATTTT.

The CDR3 reads CASSQGPAGSTDTQYF. As DNA, the CDR3 is TGTGCCAGCAGCCAAGGTCCGGCAGGGAGCACAGATACGCAGTATTTT. The chain recombines TRBV4-2 with TRBJ2-3, with D possibly being TRBD1 (5 bases). With 1 base removed from V and 0 bases from J, the gap between germline ends came to 11 bases. Germline assignment: CDR1 LGHNA and CDR2 YNFKEQ. CDR3 length equals 16 residues.

This chain links TRBV5-6 with TRBJ2-5; no clear D gene. Germline assignment: CDR1 SGHDT and CDR2 YYEEEE. This CDR3 has 14 amino acids. With 2 bases removed from V and 5 bases from J, the gap between germline ends came to 13 bases. The CDR3 sequence: CASSFSGAGETQYF. The CDR3, as DNA: TGTGCCAGCAGCTTCTCCGGTGCCGGGGAGACCCAGTACTTC. The variable domain in full, with the rest retrieved from reference TRBV5-6 and TRBJ2-5, is DAGVTQSPTHLIKTRGQQVTLRCSPKSGHDTVSWYQQALGQGPQFIFQYYEEEERQRGNFPDRFSGHQFPNYSSELNVNALLLGDSALYLCASSFSGAGETQYFGPGTRLLVL.

J is TRBJ2-1 and V is TRBV4-1; 13 bases are shared with TRBD2. Trimming at V came to 1 base and at J to 6 bases, leaving 15 bases not matched to a gene. CDR1 MGHRA and CDR2 YSYEKL come from the germline V gene. CDR3 length equals 20 residues. The CDR3 sequence: CASSQGKGRLAGGRGNEQFF. The CDR3 bases are TGCGCCAGCAGCCAAGGGAAAGGCAGACTAGCGGGGGGCCGGGGCAATGAGCAGTTCTTC.